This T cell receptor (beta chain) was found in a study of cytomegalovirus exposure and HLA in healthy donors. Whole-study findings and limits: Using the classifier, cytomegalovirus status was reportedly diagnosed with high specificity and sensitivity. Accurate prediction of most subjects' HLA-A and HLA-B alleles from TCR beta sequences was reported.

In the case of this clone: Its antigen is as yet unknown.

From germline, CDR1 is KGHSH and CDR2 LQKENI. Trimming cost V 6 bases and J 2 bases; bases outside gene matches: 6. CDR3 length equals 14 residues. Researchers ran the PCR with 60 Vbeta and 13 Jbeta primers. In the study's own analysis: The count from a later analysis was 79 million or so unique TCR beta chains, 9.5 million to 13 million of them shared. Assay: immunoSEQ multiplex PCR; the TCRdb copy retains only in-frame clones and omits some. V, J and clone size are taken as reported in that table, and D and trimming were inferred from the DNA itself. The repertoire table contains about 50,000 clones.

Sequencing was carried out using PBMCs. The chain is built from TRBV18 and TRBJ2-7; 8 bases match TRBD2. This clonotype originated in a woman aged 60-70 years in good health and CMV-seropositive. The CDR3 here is CASSPGGIAYEQYF. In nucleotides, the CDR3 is TGTGCCAGCTCCCCGGGGGGGATAGCCTACGAGCAGTACTTC.